This entry lists 9 T cell receptor beta chains sequenced from one sample in a study of neurological immune-mediated disorders. Each CDR3 protein gets one entry after TCRdb re-called the 5' RACE reads with MiXCR. The table has 65,000 to 70,000 distinct CDR3 sequences, 3.5% to 5% seen once. Sequences were obtained from PBMCs. The receptors here all came from a man between 50 and 59 years old with multiple sclerosis.

This clonotype was recorded at least ten times. The chain is built from TRBV6-5 and TRBJ1-1, with a possible D match to TRBD1 (5 bases). The CDR3 is 17 residues long. Trimming stripped 0 bases from V and 1 base from J, with 15 bases between. The germline V gene encodes CDR1 MNHEY and CDR2 SVGAGI. CDR3 protein: CASSYSRGEPTNTEAFF. The DNA of the CDR3 is TGTGCCAGCAGTTACTCCCGGGGGGAACCAACGAACACTGAAGCTTTCTTT.

The sample holds many counts of this clonotype. The rearrangement joins TRBV6-1 to TRBJ1-1; TRBD1 aligns across 9 bases. Germline CDR1 reads MNHNS; CDR2 reads SASEGT. After removal of 4 bases from V and 4 bases from J, the junction contained 4 bases not matched to a gene. The length of the CDR3 is 14 residues. This chain's CDR3 is CASSGQGVVTEAFF. The CDR3 coding sequence is TGTGCCAGCAGTGGACAGGGGGTCGTCACTGAAGCTTTCTTT.

This clonotype was picked up many times. The rearrangement links TRBV6-5 to TRBJ1-1; perhaps TRBD1 as D (6 bases). The V end was cut by 6 bases, the J end by 5 bases, with 10 bases between. CDR1 MNHEY and CDR2 SVGAGI come from the germline V gene. The CDR3 runs to 12 residues. The CDR3 region is CASRQGLTEAFF. The CDR3 nucleotides read TGTGCCAGCAGACAGGGTCTTACTGAAGCTTTCTTT.

The V gene is TRBV12-3 or TRBV12-4, the J gene TRBJ1-1, with a weak D call TRBD1 (5 bases). Trimming shortened V by 5 bases and J by 0 bases, and 19 bases separated the two germline ends. The CDR3 is 17 residues long. CDR3 sequence (DNA): TGTGCCAGCAGTCATCGAGCGGGACCTCCTATGAACACTGAAGCTTTCTTT. As protein: CASSHRAGPPMNTEAFF.

This clonotype was detected many times. V and J are TRBV2 and TRBJ1-5; perhaps TRBD1 as D (5 bases). Germline V gene sequence: CDR1 SNHLY, CDR2 FYNNEI. This CDR3 region has 13 residues. V dropped 3 bases and J dropped 6 bases, with 9 bases sitting between them. CDR3 coding DNA: TGTGCCAGCAGTGATCCCGGGGGTCAGCCCCAGCATTTT. Residues: CASSDPGGQPQHF. Full variable domain (outside the CDR3, taken from reference TRBV2 and TRBJ1-5): EPEVTQTPSHQVTQMGQEVILRCVPISNHLYFYWYRQILGQKVEFLVSFYNNEISEKSEIFDDQFSVERPDGSNFTLKIRSTKLEDSAMYFCASSDPGGQPQHFGDGTRLSIL.

This clonotype occurred many times. The V and J genes are TRBV5-1 and TRBJ2-7, with a possible D match to TRBD1 (6 bases). V was pared by 0 bases and J by 6 bases, with 13 bases between. The germline V gene has CDR1 SGHRS and CDR2 YFSETQ. CDR3 length: 14 residues. This chain's CDR3 is CASSLGQGKTEQYV. In nucleotides, the CDR3 is TGCGCCAGCAGCTTGGGCCAGGGGAAAACCGAGCAGTACGTC.

This clonotype was observed at least ten times. This sequence joins TRBV6-2 or TRBV6-3 and TRBJ2-6; a weak D match, TRBD1 (5 bases). V lost 2 bases and J lost 1, with 9 bases in between. The germline CDR1 and CDR2 sequences are MNHEY and SVGEGT. This CDR3 spans 16 amino acids. CDR3 DNA sequence: TGTGCCAGCAGTTACGCCAGGGCTTCTGGGGCCAACGTCCTGACTTTC. Translating it yields CASSYARASGANVLTF.

V usage is TRBV20-1 and J usage is TRBJ1-5; D ambiguous. Trimming left V 3 bases short and J 6 bases short, with 9 bases between. The CDR3 length is 12 residues. Germline V CDR1 and CDR2: DFQATT, SNEGSKA (reference sequence). CDR3 loop: CSASSETQPQHF. CDR3 nucleotides: TGCAGTGCTAGTTCAGAGACTCAGCCCCAGCATTTT.

This clonotype was seen ten or more times. The genes are TRBV12-3 or TRBV12-4 and TRBJ2-1; 12 bases agree with TRBD2. Trimming took 2 bases from V and 8 from J; bases not matched to a gene: 10. The CDR3 covers 17 residues. The CDR3 sequence: CASSLRGGLAGFDEQFF. CDR3 DNA: TGTGCCAGCAGTTTACGGGGCGGACTAGCGGGATTCGATGAGCAGTTCTTC.